This T cell receptor beta chain was captured in a study of blood T cell repertoires in COVID-19. This CDR3 is built from 15 residues. Germline V gene data show CDR1 as SGHVS and CDR2 as FNYEAQ. V was clipped by 3 bases and J by 7 bases, with 16 bases between them. Participant-reported clinical history was the basis for cohort assignment. Clones were sequenced by immunoSEQ multiplex PCR, and TCRdb holds only the in-frame ones, with some missing. The data contain hundreds of thousands of clones, 85% to 90% of them singletons. V usage is TRBV7-6 and J usage is TRBJ2-1; TRBD2 might be the D (6 bases). The receptor was derived from a man aged 25-45 years who had recovered from COVID-19. Sequencing was done on a sample of PBMCs or T cells enriched from blood (not recorded which). CDR3 sequence reads: CASSFSGTDFNEQFF. The CDR3 DNA reads as TGTGCCAGCAGCTTCTCCGGGACTGATTTTAATGAGCAGTTCTTC. The whole variable domain, remainder taken from reference TRBV7-6 and TRBJ2-1, is GAGVSQSPRYKVTKRGQDVALRCDPISGHVSLYWYRQALGQGPEFLTYFNYEAQQDKSGLPNDRFSAERPEGSISTLTIQRTEQRDSAMYRCASSFSGTDFNEQFFGPGTRLTVL.